The clone carrying this T cell receptor beta chain was seen a single time. These data come from a study of blood T cells in healthy people across ages. V lost 4 bases to trimming and J lost 1 base; unmatched junction nucleotides: 6. Germline V gene data show CDR1 as SQVTM and CDR2 as ANQGSEA. This CDR3 spans 14 amino acids. It was with a sample-barcoded 5' primer and a J-beta primer mix that a second PCR of roughly 6 to 11 cycles was run. TCRdb fed the 5' RACE reads into MiXCR, producing one record per CDR3 protein. The data hold under 850,000 distinct CDR3 sequences, with roughly 34% observed a single time.

J is TRBJ2-7 and V is TRBV29-1, with 8 bases matching TRBD2. Specimen: blood. This receptor was identified in a young man in good health. The CDR3 coding sequence is TGCAGCGTTGGGCTTAGCGGGAAATCCTACGAGCAGTACTTC. Amino acid sequence: CSVGLSGKSYEQYF.